One and the same sample provided the 8 T cell receptor beta chains below, sequenced in a study of CD8+CD57+ T cells in acquired aplastic anemia. Genomic DNA, the template, was used for profiling of the TCR beta VDJ and CDR3. MiXCR was run by TCRdb on the reads, yielding one entry per CDR3 protein. The sample lists 250,000 to 300,000 distinct CDR3 sequences; roughly 59% were seen once. Patients chosen for sequencing had CD8+CD57+ cells that had expanded, as shown by flow cytometry. The sequencing sample was made of sorted CD4+, CD8+, or CD8+CD57+ T cells (not recorded which) from PBMCs. The source of these receptors is a human donor with aplastic anemia.

Remarks on this clonotype: Mismatch with germline at one junction end may stem from a read error. The rearrangement joins TRBV10-1 to TRBJ2-2; 11 positions agree with TRBD1. CDR1 and CDR2 (germline): WNHNN, SYGVQD (reference sequence). This CDR3 has 18 amino acids. The chain's CDR3 is CASSPRNGTGGISGELFF. CDR3 sequence (DNA): TGCGCAAGCAGTCCAAGGAACGGGACAGGGGGAATTAGCGGGGAGCTGTTTTTT.

Many counts were recorded for this clonotype. The chain recombines TRBV7-9 with TRBJ2-6; 7 bases map to TRBD1. V lost 0 bases to trimming and J lost 1 base; unmatched junction nucleotides: 6. Germline V CDR1 and CDR2: SEHNR, FQNEAQ (reference sequence). The CDR3 sequence is 18 residues long. DNA for the CDR3: TGTGCCAGCAGCTTAGCCTGGGACAGCGCATCTGGGGCCAACGTCCTGACTTTC. Translation gives CASSLAWDSASGANVLTF.

The chain recombines TRBV7-9 with TRBJ1-2; D is uncertain. Trimming removed 6 bases from V and 8 bases from J, with 16 bases in between. The CDR3 has 13 amino acids. CDR1 and CDR2 (germline): SEHNR, FQNEAQ (reference sequence). This chain's CDR3 is CASSVTILTGYTF. In nucleotides, the CDR3 is TGTGCCAGCAGTGTCACCATTCTGACCGGCTACACCTTC.

This chain joins TRBV15 and TRBJ1-5; D ambiguous. This CDR3 is built from 13 residues. Deletions cut 8 bases from V and 2 bases from J, with 10 bases between. The germline V gene encodes CDR1 LNHNV and CDR2 YYDKDF (reference sequence). The CDR3 DNA reads as TGTGCCACCCGAACGGAACGCAATCAGCCCCAGCATTTT. It is translated as CATRTERNQPQHF.

This clonotype was seen ten or more times. CDR3 sequence: CASSLALTSGRNEQFF. The CDR3 DNA reads TGTGCCAGCAGCTTAGCGCTAACTAGCGGGCGGAATGAGCAGTTCTTC. The chain combines TRBV7-9 with TRBJ2-1; TRBD2 aligns across 9 bases. The germline gives CDR1 SEHNR, CDR2 FQNEAQ (reference sequence). V was pared by 0 bases and J by 7 bases, with 7 bases of the junction left unmatched. The CDR3 covers 16 residues.

The chain links TRBV20-1 to TRBJ1-1; the D gene is possibly TRBD1 (5 bases). CDR1 and CDR2 from the germline V gene are DFQATT and SNEGSKA (reference sequence). This CDR3 has 14 amino acids. V lost 6 bases to trimming and J lost 12 bases, with 26 bases between them. The CDR3 region is CSAPDDGANVLTFF. The CDR3 DNA follows: TGCAGTGCCCCAGACGACGGGGCCAACGTCCTGACTTTCTTT.

The chain combines TRBV20-1 with TRBJ1-6, with TRBD1 identical over 7 bases. Unmatched junction bases numbered 5, after V lost 3 bases and J lost 9 bases. Germline V gene data show CDR1 as DFQATT and CDR2 as SNEGSKA (reference sequence). The CDR3 is 13 amino acids. CDR3 loop: CSASTGVASPLHF. DNA for the CDR3: TGCAGTGCTAGCACAGGGGTGGCTTCACCCCTCCACTTT.

J is TRBJ2-3 and V is TRBV7-2; D unresolved. Germline V gene lookup returns CDR1 SGHTA and CDR2 FQGNSA. V was cut by 1 base and J by 4 bases, with 9 bases left in between. The CDR3 has 14 amino acids. This chain's CDR3 is CASSLGVDPDTQYF. CDR3 bases: TGTGCCAGCAGCTTAGGGGTAGACCCAGATACGCAGTATTTT.